The 6 T cell receptor beta chains given below trace back to one sample, sequenced in a study of metastatic and nonmetastatic thyroid tumors. Via MiXCR, TCRdb re-called the PCR reads. The data show 20,000 to 25,000 clones, roughly 22% seen once. Prior to thyroid surgery, none of the patients had received any treatment. The specimen sequenced was blood. The receptors were gathered from a female donor with papillary thyroid cancer or a benign thyroid nodule (not recorded which). Some clones in this sample may be carry-over from other donors' samples.

V gene TRBV28 combines with J gene TRBJ2-7; perhaps TRBD1 as D (6 bases). V was clipped by 5 bases and J by 6 bases, with 17 bases between them. CDR3 length: 14 residues. The germline V gene encodes CDR1 MDHEN and CDR2 SYDVKM. Here the CDR3 reads CASSPDRHRSEQYF. CDR3 sequence (DNA): TGTGCCAGCAGTCCCGACAGGCATCGGAGCGAGCAGTACTTC.

The rearrangement links TRBV6-2 or TRBV6-3 to TRBJ2-3, with 14 bases matching TRBD2. The CDR3 extends over 16 amino acids. CDR1 and CDR2 from the germline V gene are MNHEY and SVGEGT. V dropped 6 bases and J dropped 3; count of bases not matched to a gene: 5. CDR3 DNA: TGTGCCAGCAGACCGACTAGCGGGGGGGAAACAGATACGCAGTATTTT. It codes for CASRPTSGGETDTQYF.

There are many counts of this clone. The rearrangement links TRBV10-1 to TRBJ2-2, with TRBD1 matching 10 bases. J was trimmed by 2 bases and V by 8 bases; bases with no gene match: 14. This CDR3 is built from 18 residues. From germline, CDR1 is WNHNN and CDR2 SYGVQD (reference sequence). The CDR3, as DNA: TGCGCCAGCCGACCGGGACAGGGGTCCCTCACCAACACCGGGGAGCTGTTTTTT. This codes for CASRPGQGSLTNTGELFF.

The genes are TRBV20-1 and TRBJ2-7, with 7 positions matching TRBD1. Trimming took 3 bases from V and 4 from J; bases not matched to a gene: 6. Germline assignment: CDR1 DFQATT and CDR2 SNEGSKA (reference sequence). The CDR3 covers 13 residues. CDR3 sequence reads: CSARYDREYEQYF. The CDR3 DNA reads as TGCAGTGCTAGGTATGACAGGGAGTACGAGCAGTACTTC.

This clone has a count of ten or more. V is TRBV3-1 and J is TRBJ2-7; 10 bases line up with TRBD2. The V segment lost 0 bases and the J segment 3 bases; nucleotides outside the gene matches: 8. The CDR3 has 17 residues. CDR1 is LGHDT, CDR2 YNNKEL, per germline (reference sequence). CDR3 bases: TGTGCCAGCAGCCAAGACCGAAGCGGGAGGGTCCTCTACGAGCAGTACTTC. Its translation is CASSQDRSGRVLYEQYF.

This clone is medium-sized within its sample. This rearrangement joins TRBV6-1 to TRBJ1-2; D remains unclear. Germline V gives CDR1 MNHNS, CDR2 SASEGT. There are 12 residues in the CDR3. The germline V and J ends were trimmed by 3 bases and 1 base, with 3 bases remaining between them. CDR3 nucleotides: TGTGCCAGCAGTGATCTTAACTATGGCTACACCTTC. Translating gives CASSDLNYGYTF.